A single sample is the source of the 22 T cell receptor beta chains below, sequenced in a study of cytomegalovirus exposure and HLA in healthy donors. The study ran its PCR with 60 Vbeta and 13 Jbeta primers. Assay: immunoSEQ multiplex PCR; the TCRdb copy retains only in-frame clones and omits some. The sample contains some 200,000 clones, approximately 70% of which appear only once. Sequencing used PBMCs. Receptors were obtained from a middle-aged man in good health and CMV-seropositive.

On this clone: A junction end diverges from the germline sequence, so it may reflect a read error. V usage is TRBV6-1 and J usage is TRBJ2-1; 8 nucleotides line up with TRBD1. The germline V gene has CDR1 MNHNS and CDR2 SASEGT. The CDR3 extends over 13 amino acids. This CDR3 is CASTPDRGNERFF. The CDR3 DNA sequence: TGTGCCAGCACCCCCGACAGGGGCAATGAGCGGTTCTTC.

V is TRBV7-8 and J is TRBJ2-3; 11 positions agree with TRBD2. CDR1 and CDR2 (germline): SGHVS, FQNEAQ. The V gene end was trimmed by 2 bases and the J gene end by 3 bases; junction bases not matched to a gene: 7. The CDR3 runs to 17 residues. The CDR3 spells CASSLSLAGEVTDTQYF. The CDR3 DNA sequence: TGTGCCAGCAGCTTATCACTAGCGGGGGAAGTTACAGATACGCAGTATTTT.

In DNA form, the CDR3 reads TGTGCCAGCAGCGACCCCGGGACAGGGGAACTTGCGACTAATGAAAAACTGTTTTTT. It yields the protein CASSDPGTGELATNEKLFF. V gene TRBV7-9 combines with J gene TRBJ1-4; 10 bases are shared with TRBD1. Germline CDR1 is SEHNR and CDR2 is FQNEAQ (reference sequence). CDR3 length: 19 amino acids. V lost 5 bases to trimming and J lost 2 bases; unmatched junction nucleotides: 14.

This clone was counted a few times. The genes are TRBV6-1 and TRBJ2-7; 7 bases are a match to TRBD1. This CDR3 is 15 amino acids long. Germline loops: CDR1 MNHNS, CDR2 SASEGT. V dropped 6 bases and J dropped 0; count of bases not matched to a gene: 8. The CDR3 protein is CASSLGTVISYEQYF. CDR3 sequence (DNA): TGTGCCAGCAGCCTAGGGACAGTTATCTCCTACGAGCAGTACTTC.

This clone was picked up one time. This sequence joins TRBV5-1 and TRBJ1-1; TRBD1 matches 8 bases. Trimming cost V 4 bases and J 11 bases; bases outside gene matches: 7. Germline V gene lookup returns CDR1 SGHRS and CDR2 YFSETQ. The CDR3 spans 12 residues. The CDR3 region is CASSVRGLEAFF. DNA for the CDR3: TGCGCCAGCAGCGTCAGGGGGCTCGAGGCTTTCTTT.

This clone occurred a few times. V gene TRBV6-5 combines with J gene TRBJ2-1, with a possible D match to TRBD1 (5 bases). The CDR3 covers 11 residues. Germline V gene data show CDR1 as MNHEY and CDR2 as SVGAGI. Trimming took 7 bases from V and 7 from J, leaving 8 bases between them. The CDR3 loop reads CASTQGNEQFF. As DNA, the CDR3 is TGTGCCAGCACCCAGGGAAATGAGCAGTTCTTC.

The rearrangement links TRBV5-4 to TRBJ2-3; D not certain. The CDR3 totals 12 residues. V was cut by 4 bases and J by 0 bases, with 3 bases left in between. Germline V gene lookup returns CDR1 SGHNT and CDR2 YYREEE (reference sequence). In DNA, the CDR3 is TGTGCCAGCAGCCAGAGCACAGATACGCAGTATTTT. This gives the protein CASSQSTDTQYF.

The rearrangement links TRBV15 to TRBJ2-3, with 12 bases fitting TRBD2. Per germline, CDR1 LNHNV and CDR2 YYDKDF (reference sequence). Losses at the gene ends were 5 bases for V and 6 bases for J; bases not matched to a gene: 9. CDR3 length equals 16 residues. The CDR3 nucleotides read TGTGCCACCAGCCAACGACGACTAGCGGGGGAGGATACGCAGTATTTT. This translates into CATSQRRLAGEDTQYF.

The chain combines TRBV7-2 with TRBJ2-1; a possible D gene is TRBD1 (5 bases). V was clipped by 0 bases and J by 1 base, with 7 bases between them. Germline values: CDR1 SGHTA, CDR2 FQGNSA. The CDR3 loop spans 15 amino acids. The CDR3: CASSLAGRSYNEQFF. The CDR3 coding sequence is TGTGCCAGCAGCTTAGCGGGGCGGTCCTACAATGAGCAGTTCTTC.

This clone came up once. One junction end does not reproduce the germline sequence, and a read error may be involved. The chain has TRBV7-9 and TRBJ2-3, with D maybe TRBD1 (6 bases). CDR3 length: 17 amino acids. Germline lookup yields CDR1 SEHNR and CDR2 FQNEAQ (reference sequence). CDR3 coding DNA: TGTTCCAGCAGCGGACCCACAACAGGGAGTCCCCCAGATACGCAGTATTTT. Amino acid sequence: CSSSGPTTGSPPDTQYF.

The chain combines TRBV28 with TRBJ1-5, with D possibly being TRBD1 (5 bases). CDR3 length equals 14 residues. The V and J ends lost 7 bases and 2 bases respectively, with 12 bases between them. The germline V gene has CDR1 MDHEN and CDR2 SYDVKM. CDR3 sequence reads: CASTLGGGNQPQHF. CDR3 nucleotide sequence: TGTGCCAGCACCCTTGGAGGGGGCAATCAGCCCCAGCATTTT.

This clone was counted between two and nine times. The chain carries TRBV7-6 and TRBJ1-2; D remains ambiguous. CDR3 length equals 12 residues. Trimming took 6 bases from V and 5 from J, leaving 10 bases between them. Per the germline V gene, CDR1 is SGHVS and CDR2 is FNYEAQ. The CDR3 reads CASSPGSYGYTF. Written as DNA, the CDR3 is TGTGCCAGCAGTCCGGGATCATATGGCTACACCTTC.

The rearrangement links TRBV4-1 to TRBJ2-2, with a tentative D call TRBD1 (5 bases). Germline-derived CDR1 and CDR2 are MGHRA and YSYEKL. V gave up 6 bases and J gave up 4 bases, with 6 bases separating them. The CDR3 is made up of 12 amino acids. The CDR3 loop reads CASSRGTGELFF. DNA for the CDR3: TGCGCCAGCAGTAGGGGCACCGGGGAGCTGTTTTTT.

The chain combines TRBV4-2 with TRBJ1-2; D unresolved. V was clipped by 1 base and J by 2 bases, with 5 bases between them. Germline values: CDR1 LGHNA, CDR2 YNFKEQ. The CDR3 has 13 amino acids. CDR3 bases: TGTGCCAGCAGCCAAGGACTAAACTATGGCTACACCTTC. Translated: CASSQGLNYGYTF.

This chain uses TRBV27 with TRBJ1-1; perhaps TRBD1 as D (5 bases). Trimming stripped 11 bases from V and 1 base from J, with 14 bases between. This CDR3 has 13 residues. Germline lookup yields CDR1 MNHEY and CDR2 SMNVEV (reference sequence). In DNA, the CDR3 is TGTGCCGCGATAGGGGTTCGGAACACTGAAGCTTTCTTT. This translates into CAAIGVRNTEAFF.

The chain couples TRBV2 to TRBJ1-4; 7 nucleotides agree with TRBD1. The CDR3 sequence is 15 residues long. V was pared by 7 bases and J by 5 bases, with 10 bases of the junction left unmatched. Looked up from germline, CDR1 is SNHLY and CDR2 is FYNNEI. The CDR3: CASNFQGQPNEKLFF. The CDR3 region has the DNA TGTGCCAGCAATTTCCAGGGACAGCCCAATGAAAAACTGTTTTTT.

This clone came up once. The rearrangement uses TRBV28 and TRBJ2-7; D not resolved. Per germline, CDR1 MDHEN and CDR2 SYDVKM. Between the trimmed V and J ends, which lost 5 bases and 3 bases, there was a span of 11 bases. The CDR3 consists of 13 residues. The CDR3: CASSTNTDYEQYF. The CDR3 coding sequence is TGTGCCAGCAGTACAAATACAGACTACGAGCAGTACTTC.

The chain combines TRBV4-1 with TRBJ2-5; 8 nucleotides align to TRBD1. This CDR3 spans 16 amino acids. The germline CDR1 and CDR2 sequences are MGHRA and YSYEKL. The J segment lost 4 bases and the V segment lost 0 bases, leaving 7 bases of the junction unmatched. The CDR3 nucleotides are TGCGCCAGCAGCCAAGAAGGCAGGGGGCATTTAGAGACCCAGTACTTC. This translates into CASSQEGRGHLETQYF.

The CDR3 nucleotides are TGTGCCACCCGACAGGGGACTATTGTAGATACGCAGTATTTT. Translated: CATRQGTIVDTQYF. The V and J genes are TRBV7-9 and TRBJ2-3; D is possibly TRBD1 (8 bases). V lost 10 bases and J lost 5, with 19 bases in between. The CDR3 covers 14 residues. CDR1 is SEHNR, CDR2 FQNEAQ, per germline (reference sequence).

The chain is built from TRBV6-5 and TRBJ2-3; D unresolved. The CDR3 is 11 amino acids. Germline CDR1 and CDR2: MNHEY and SVGAGI. V shed 2 bases and J shed 6 bases, with 3 bases lying between them. DNA for the CDR3: TGTGCCAGCAGTTACCTGGATACGCAGTATTTT. Its translation is CASSYLDTQYF.

Regarding this clone: Other nucleotide sequences in the sample specify the same CDR3. The V call is TRBV5-1, the J call TRBJ1-1; D remains unclear. CDR3 length equals 15 residues. CDR1 is SGHRS and CDR2 is YFSETQ in the germline V gene. V was cut by 3 bases and J by 1 base, with 13 bases left in between. CDR3: CASSSREGGNTEAFF. CDR3 DNA sequence: TGCGCCAGCAGCTCTAGAGAGGGAGGGAACACTGAAGCTTTCTTT.

The rearrangement joins TRBV4-2 to TRBJ2-7; a weak D match, TRBD2 (6 bases). This CDR3 region has 14 residues. CDR1 LGHNA and CDR2 YNFKEQ come from the germline V gene. The V end lost 0 bases, the J end lost 2 bases, and 8 bases lay between the germline ends. CDR3 in amino acids: CASSQDRGTYEQYF. The CDR3 DNA sequence: TGTGCCAGCAGCCAAGATCGGGGGACCTACGAGCAGTACTTC.